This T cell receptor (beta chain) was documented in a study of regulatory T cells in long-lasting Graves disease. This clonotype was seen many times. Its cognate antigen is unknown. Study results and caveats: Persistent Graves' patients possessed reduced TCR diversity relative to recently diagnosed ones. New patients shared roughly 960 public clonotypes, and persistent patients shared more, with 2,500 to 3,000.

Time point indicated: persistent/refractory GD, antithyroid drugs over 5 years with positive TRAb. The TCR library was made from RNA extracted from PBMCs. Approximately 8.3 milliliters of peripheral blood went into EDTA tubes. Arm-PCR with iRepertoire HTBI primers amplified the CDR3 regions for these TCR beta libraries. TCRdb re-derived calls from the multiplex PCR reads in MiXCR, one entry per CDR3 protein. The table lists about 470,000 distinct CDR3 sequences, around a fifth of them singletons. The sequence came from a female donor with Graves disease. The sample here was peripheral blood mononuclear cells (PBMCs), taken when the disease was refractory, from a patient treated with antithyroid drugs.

The CDR3: CASSPAGGVRQETQYF. The CDR3 nucleotides read TGTGCCAGCAGTCCCGCAGGGGGAGTGAGACAAGAGACCCAGTACTTC. The V call is TRBV27, the J call TRBJ2-5; TRBD1 aligns across 7 bases. Germline V gives CDR1 MNHEY, CDR2 SMNVEV (reference sequence). The length of the CDR3 is 16 residues. V was clipped by 5 bases and J by 2 bases; unmatched bases: 11.